This is a list of T cell receptor beta chains from one sample in a study of PD-1 blockade in classical Hodgkin lymphoma. Clones were sequenced by immunoSEQ multiplex PCR, and TCRdb holds only the in-frame ones, with some missing. The data hold 45,000 or so clones, with around four fifths observed a single time. The sequencing used peripheral blood mononuclear cells (PBMCs), collected before the fourth cycle of nivolumab. The origin of the receptors is a human donor with classical Hodgkin lymphoma. CDR3s include the opening cysteine and the closing phenylalanine or tryptophan. D genes are given only for firm matches. Clone size is given for some rows only: seen once, a few or many times, or a class if the clone is expanded.

d_gene	len	j_gene	abundance	v_gene	CDR3aa	CDR3nt
NA	10	TRBJ2-3	NA	TRBV29-1	CSVAWDTQYF	TGCAGCGTGGCTTGGGATACGCAGTATTTT
NA	14	TRBJ1-5	NA	TRBV2	CASLRTDSNQPQHF	TGTGCCAGCCTAAGGACAGATAGCAATCAGCCCCAGCATTTT
NA	17	TRBJ1-5	NA	TRBV4-2	CASSQGFGGFVNQPQHF	TGTGCCAGCAGCCAAGGGTTCGGGGGGTTTGTCAATCAGCCCCAGCATTTT
TRBD1	16	TRBJ1-2	once	TRBV6-1	CASSEATGSAFYGYTF	TGTGCCAGCAGTGAAGCGACAGGGAGTGCCTTCTATGGCTACACCTTC
NA	15	TRBJ1-4	NA	TRBV5-3	CARSFVRQWDEKLFF	TGTGCCAGAAGCTTCGTCCGCCAATGGGATGAAAAACTGTTTTTT
NA	13	TRBJ2-2	NA	TRBV6-4	CASSDGDTGELFF	TGTGCCAGCAGTGACGGGGACACCGGGGAGCTGTTTTTT
TRBD1	17	TRBJ1-5	NA	TRBV19	CASTKGTGVSGNQPQHF	TGTGCCAGTACCAAAGGGACAGGGGTTAGCGGCAATCAGCCCCAGCATTTT
TRBD1	15	TRBJ1-2	once	TRBV7-2	CASSLVEGQNYGYTF	TGTGCCAGCAGCTTAGTAGAGGGACAGAACTATGGCTACACCTTC
NA	14	TRBJ1-1	few	TRBV2	CATTDPTMNTEAFF	TGTGCCACAACCGACCCCACCATGAACACTGAAGCTTTCTTT
NA	16	TRBJ2-1	NA	TRBV5-4	CASSLARGALGNEQFF	TGTGCCAGCAGCTTGGCCAGGGGGGCTTTGGGTAATGAGCAGTTCTTC
NA	16	TRBJ1-1	NA	TRBV21-1	CASSPHVGLLNTEAFF	TGTGCCAGCAGTCCCCACGTGGGACTCCTGAACACTGAAGCTTTCTTT
NA	14	TRBJ2-1	NA	TRBV2	CASSPQGSYNEQFF	TGTGCCAGCAGTCCACAGGGTTCCTACAATGAGCAGTTCTTC
NA	16	TRBJ1-4	NA	TRBV6-1	CASSEARSSTNEKLFF	TGTGCCAGCAGTGAAGCGCGGTCGTCCACTAATGAAAAACTGTTTTTT
NA	11	TRBJ2-7	NA	TRBV18	CASSPGTEQYF	TGTGCCAGCTCACCCGGGACCGAGCAGTACTTC
TRBD1	18	TRBJ1-2	NA	TRBV4-2	CASSQDSGSKGAGYGYTF	TGTGCCAGCAGCCAAGATTCGGGCAGTAAGGGGGCAGGCTATGGCTACACCTTC
NA	15	TRBJ1-4	NA	TRBV6-5	CASSRLGWTNEKLFF	TGTGCCAGCAGTCGCTTGGGGTGGACTAATGAAAAACTGTTTTTT
NA	13	TRBJ1-5	NA	TRBV2	CASNLDRHQPQHF	TGTGCCAGCAATCTTGACAGACATCAGCCCCAGCATTTT
NA	13	TRBJ1-2	few	TRBV7-8	CASSLEQGNGYTF	TGTGCCAGCAGCTTAGAACAGGGTAATGGCTACACCTTC
TRBD2	16	TRBJ2-4	NA	TRBV28	CASSTRDYLAKNIQYF	TGTGCCAGCAGTACCCGGGACTATTTAGCCAAAAACATTCAGTACTTC
NA	15	TRBJ1-1	NA	TRBV5-1	CASSPDLGRVTEAFF	TGCGCCAGCAGCCCGGACTTGGGGCGGGTCACTGAAGCTTTCTTT
TRBD2	20	TRBJ2-2	NA	TRBV2	CASIKRRLAGSETSGGELFF	TGTGCCAGCATCAAGCGTAGACTAGCGGGATCCGAAACGAGTGGCGGGGAGCTGTTTTTT
NA	14	TRBJ1-1	NA	TRBV19	CASSYQGGATEAFF	TGTGCCAGTAGTTACCAGGGAGGAGCCACTGAAGCTTTCTTT
NA	14	TRBJ1-5	few	TRBV29-1	CSVGGLISNQPQHF	TGCAGCGTTGGTGGGTTGATCAGCAATCAGCCCCAGCATTTT
NA	14	TRBJ2-1	NA	TRBV6-5	CASSYPEAYNEQFF	TGTGCCAGCAGTTACCCGGAGGCTTACAATGAGCAGTTCTTC
NA	15	TRBJ2-2	NA	TRBV5-1	CASSPGPSNTGELFF	TGCGCCAGCAGCCCCGGGCCGTCGAACACCGGGGAGCTGTTTTTT
NA	14	TRBJ1-5	few	TRBV19	CASSGESGNQPQHF	TGTGCCAGTAGTGGGGAGTCGGGCAATCAGCCCCAGCATTTT
TRBD2	15	TRBJ2-7	NA	TRBV28	CASSLAGTSSYEQYF	TGTGCCAGCAGTTTGGCCGGGACTAGCTCCTACGAGCAGTACTTC
NA	15	TRBJ1-2	NA	TRBV4-2	CASSQEGQGSHGYTF	TGTGCCAGCAGCCAAGAGGGGCAGGGTTCGCATGGCTACACCTTC
TRBD1	14	TRBJ1-1	NA	TRBV10-3	CAISPWDRASEAFF	TGTGCCATCAGTCCCTGGGACAGGGCATCAGAAGCTTTCTTT
TRBD1	13	TRBJ1-2	NA	TRBV28	CASFSTGTYGYTF	TGTGCCAGCTTTTCGACAGGGACCTATGGCTACACCTTC
NA	15	TRBJ1-4	NA	TRBV7-9	CASSNPGPYGEKLFF	TGTGCCAGCAGCAACCCCGGACCGTATGGGGAAAAACTGTTTTTT
TRBD2	15	TRBJ2-1	NA	TRBV6-5	CASSFGLAALNEQFF	TGTGCCAGCAGTTTTGGTCTAGCGGCACTTAATGAGCAGTTCTTC
NA	13	TRBJ1-1	once	TRBV5-4	CASSLGWSQRAFF	TGTGCCAGCAGCTTGGGTTGGAGTCAGAGAGCTTTCTTT
NA	13	TRBJ1-2	NA	TRBV7-2	CASSSDQQYGYTF	TGTGCCAGCAGCTCGGACCAACAGTATGGCTACACCTTC
TRBD1	16	TRBJ2-4	NA	TRBV10-3	CAISSDRPLAKNIQYF	TGTGCCATCAGTTCGGACAGGCCACTAGCCAAAAACATTCAGTACTTC
TRBD1	13	TRBJ2-5	NA	TRBV7-6	CASSLDRAETQYF	TGTGCCAGCAGCCTCGACAGGGCAGAGACCCAGTACTTC
NA	12	TRBJ2-3	NA	TRBV7-2	CASSSLSNTQYF	TGTGCCAGCAGCAGTTTGTCTAACACGCAGTATTTT
TRBD2	18	TRBJ2-1	once	TRBV9	CASSFTPGTSGGVDEQFF	TGTGCCAGCAGCTTTACCCCAGGGACTAGCGGGGGGGTCGATGAGCAGTTCTTC
TRBD1	14	TRBJ1-2	NA	TRBV5-1	CASSTGQAVYGYTF	TGCGCCAGCAGCACCGGACAGGCTGTATATGGCTACACCTTC
NA	15	TRBJ1-3	NA	TRBV9	CASSAEGISGNTIYF	TGTGCCAGCAGCGCCGAGGGGATCTCTGGAAACACCATATATTTT
TRBD2	15	TRBJ2-1	NA	TRBV6-1	CASSEWGGSYNEQFF	TGTGCCAGCAGTGAATGGGGAGGGTCCTACAATGAGCAGTTCTTC
NA	15	TRBJ2-1	NA	TRBV6-5	CASRPRSLLVAKQFF	TGTGCCAGCAGGCCCCGGAGCTTGCTGGTGGCAAAGCAGTTCTTC
NA	14	TRBJ1-5	once	TRBV6-6	CASSKGGGNQPQHF	TGTGCCAGCAGTAAGGGGGGCGGCAATCAGCCCCAGCATTTT
NA	13	TRBJ2-7	NA	TRBV12-5	CASGLVDSYEQYF	TGTGCTAGTGGTTTGGTCGACAGTTACGAGCAGTACTTC
NA	13	TRBJ1-2	once	TRBV6-6	CASSYSGSYGYTF	TGTGCCAGCAGTTACTCTGGCAGCTATGGCTACACCTTC
NA	14	TRBJ1-5	once	TRBV5-1	CASSPMGSGQPQHF	TGCGCCAGCAGCCCGATGGGTTCCGGTCAGCCCCAGCATTTT
TRBD1	16	TRBJ1-2	NA	TRBV7-2	CASSLQVGQGDYGYTF	TGTGCCAGCAGCTTACAAGTCGGACAGGGGGACTATGGCTACACCTTC
NA	13	TRBJ2-5	NA	TRBV5-1	CASSLQGSETQYF	TGCGCCAGCAGCTTACAGGGATCAGAGACCCAGTACTTC
NA	11	TRBJ1-5	NA	TRBV19	CASSIGTAQHF	TGTGCCAGTAGTATAGGGACGGCCCAGCATTTT
NA	13	TRBJ1-1	NA	TRBV11-3	CASSLAGHTEAFF	TGTGCCAGCAGCCTTGCGGGGCACACTGAAGCTTTCTTT
NA	12	TRBJ1-1	NA	TRBV10-2	CASSETATEAFF	TGCGCCAGCAGTGAGACCGCCACTGAAGCTTTCTTT
NA	16	TRBJ1-5	NA	TRBV7-6	CASSLAVTGSGQPQHF	TGTGCCAGCAGCTTAGCGGTCACAGGGTCGGGCCAGCCCCAGCATTTT
NA	15	TRBJ2-7	NA	TRBV5-1	CASSPPRAGGYEQYF	TGCGCCAGCAGCCCACCCCGGGCCGGGGGCTACGAGCAGTACTTC
TRBD1	16	TRBJ1-1	NA	TRBV5-1	CASSQFRDREDTEAFF	TGCGCCAGCAGTCAGTTCCGGGACAGGGAAGACACTGAAGCTTTCTTT
NA	11	TRBJ1-1	NA	TRBV30	CAWSLRTEAFF	TGTGCCTGGAGTTTGCGTACTGAAGCTTTCTTT
NA	15	TRBJ2-3	NA	TRBV1	CTSSQATSSPDTQYF	TGCACCAGCAGCCAAGCCACTAGCTCCCCAGATACGCAGTATTTT
NA	11	TRBJ1-1	NA	TRBV11-3	CASGRWTEAFF	TGTGCCAGCGGAAGGTGGACTGAAGCTTTCTTT
TRBD1	15	TRBJ2-3	NA	TRBV10-3	CAISRGWGSTDTQYF	TGTGCCATCAGCAGGGGGTGGGGAAGCACAGATACGCAGTATTTT